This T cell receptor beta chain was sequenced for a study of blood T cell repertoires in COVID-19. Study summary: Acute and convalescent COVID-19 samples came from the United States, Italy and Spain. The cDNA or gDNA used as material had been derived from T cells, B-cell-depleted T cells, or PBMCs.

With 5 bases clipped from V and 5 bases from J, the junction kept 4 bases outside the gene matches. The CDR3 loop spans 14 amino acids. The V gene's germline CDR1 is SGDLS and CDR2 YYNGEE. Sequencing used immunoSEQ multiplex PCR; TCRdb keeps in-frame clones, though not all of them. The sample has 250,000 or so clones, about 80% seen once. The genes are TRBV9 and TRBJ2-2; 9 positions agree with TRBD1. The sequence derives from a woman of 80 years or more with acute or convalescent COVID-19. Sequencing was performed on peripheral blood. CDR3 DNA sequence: TGTGCCAGCAGTAGACAGGGGGAGACCGGGGAGCTGTTTTTT. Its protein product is CASSRQGETGELFF.